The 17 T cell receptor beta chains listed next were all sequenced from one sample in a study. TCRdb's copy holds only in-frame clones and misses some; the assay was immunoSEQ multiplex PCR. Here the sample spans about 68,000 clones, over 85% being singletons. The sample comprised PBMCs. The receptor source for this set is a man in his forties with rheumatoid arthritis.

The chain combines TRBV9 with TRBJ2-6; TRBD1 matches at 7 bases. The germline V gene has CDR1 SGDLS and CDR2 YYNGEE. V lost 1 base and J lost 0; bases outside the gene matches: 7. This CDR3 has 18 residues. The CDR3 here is CASSVRGQASSGANVLTF. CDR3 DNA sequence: TGTGCCAGCAGCGTACGAGGACAGGCCAGCTCTGGGGCCAACGTCCTGACTTTC.

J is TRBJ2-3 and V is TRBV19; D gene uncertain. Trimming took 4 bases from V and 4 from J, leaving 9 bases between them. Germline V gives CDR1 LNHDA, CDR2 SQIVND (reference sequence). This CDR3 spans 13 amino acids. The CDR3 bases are TGTGCCAGTAGTAGGAGCGAGGCAGATACGCAGTATTTT. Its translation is CASSRSEADTQYF.

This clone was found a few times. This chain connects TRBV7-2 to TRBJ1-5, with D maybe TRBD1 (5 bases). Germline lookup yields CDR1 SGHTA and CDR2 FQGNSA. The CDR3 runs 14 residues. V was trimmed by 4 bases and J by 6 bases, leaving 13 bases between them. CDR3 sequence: CASSWDAGPQPQHF. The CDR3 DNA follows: TGTGCCAGCAGCTGGGATGCGGGGCCTCAGCCCCAGCATTTT. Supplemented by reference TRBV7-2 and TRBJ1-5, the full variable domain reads GAGVSQSPSNKVTEKGKDVELRCDPISGHTALYWYRQSLGQGLEFLIYFQGNSAPDKSGLPSDRFSAERTGGSVSTLTIQRTQQEDSAVYLCASSWDAGPQPQHFGDGTRLSIL.

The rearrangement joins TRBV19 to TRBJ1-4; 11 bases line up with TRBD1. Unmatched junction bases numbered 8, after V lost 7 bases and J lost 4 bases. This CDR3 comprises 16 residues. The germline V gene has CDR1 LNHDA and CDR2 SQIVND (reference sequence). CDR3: CASKAGDRGSNEKLFF. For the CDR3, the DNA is TGTGCCAGTAAAGCGGGGGACAGGGGGAGTAATGAAAAACTGTTTTTT.

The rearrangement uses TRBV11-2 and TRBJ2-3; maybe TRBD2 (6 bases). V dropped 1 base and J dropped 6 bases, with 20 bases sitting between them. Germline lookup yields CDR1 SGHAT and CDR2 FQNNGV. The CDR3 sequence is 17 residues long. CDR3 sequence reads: CASSLVSLGGAYDTQYF. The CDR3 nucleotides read TGTGCCAGCAGCTTAGTAAGCTTGGGGGGAGCCTATGATACGCAGTATTTT.

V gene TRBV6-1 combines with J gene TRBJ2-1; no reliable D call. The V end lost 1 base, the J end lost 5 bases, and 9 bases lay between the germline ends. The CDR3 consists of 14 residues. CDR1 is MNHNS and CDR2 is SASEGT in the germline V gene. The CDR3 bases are TGTGCCAGCAGTGAAGAAGCTTTCGACAATGAGCAGTTCTTC. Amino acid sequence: CASSEEAFDNEQFF.

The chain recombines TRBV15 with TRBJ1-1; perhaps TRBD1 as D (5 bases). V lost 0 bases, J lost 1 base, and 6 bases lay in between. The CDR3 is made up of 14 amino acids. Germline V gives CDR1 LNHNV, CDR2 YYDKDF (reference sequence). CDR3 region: CATSRDGANTEAFF. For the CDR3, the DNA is TGTGCCACCAGCAGAGATGGGGCGAACACTGAAGCTTTCTTT.

DNA for the CDR3: TGTGCCAGCAGCTCTGTTGCGGGAAACACCGGGGAGCTGTTTTTT. Its translation is CASSSVAGNTGELFF. The V gene is TRBV11-2, the J gene TRBJ2-2; TRBD2 might be the D (6 bases). In germline, CDR1 is SGHAT, CDR2 FQNNGV. The CDR3 extends over 15 amino acids. V was pared by 4 bases and J by 2 bases, with 11 bases between.

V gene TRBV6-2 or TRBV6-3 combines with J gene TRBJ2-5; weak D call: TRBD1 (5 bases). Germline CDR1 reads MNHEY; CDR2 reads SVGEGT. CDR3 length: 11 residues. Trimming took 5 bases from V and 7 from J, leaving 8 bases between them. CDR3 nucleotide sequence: TGTGCCAGCAGTAGGCAGGGGACCCAGTACTTC. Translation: CASSRQGTQYF.

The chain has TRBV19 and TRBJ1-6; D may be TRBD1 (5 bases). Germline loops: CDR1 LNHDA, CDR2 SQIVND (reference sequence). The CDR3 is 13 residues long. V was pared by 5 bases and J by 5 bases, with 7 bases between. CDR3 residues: CASSDRNNSPLHF. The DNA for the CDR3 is TGTGCCAGTAGTGACAGAAATAATTCACCCCTCCACTTT.

The CDR3 region has the DNA TGTGCCAGCAGTGAACGGGCGGGGATGAACACCGGGGAGCTGTTTTTT. Its protein product is CASSERAGMNTGELFF. The rearrangement joins TRBV6-1 to TRBJ2-2, with D possibly matching TRBD2 (6 bases). Trimming took off 2 bases at V and 1 base at J, with 11 bases between the two ends. The CDR3 contains 16 residues. Per germline, CDR1 MNHNS and CDR2 SASEGT.

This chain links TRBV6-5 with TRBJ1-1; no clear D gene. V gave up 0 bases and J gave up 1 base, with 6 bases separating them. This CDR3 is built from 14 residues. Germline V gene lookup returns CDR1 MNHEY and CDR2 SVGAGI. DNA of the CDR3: TGTGCCAGCAGTTACTCAGATAGGAACACTGAAGCTTTCTTT. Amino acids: CASSYSDRNTEAFF.

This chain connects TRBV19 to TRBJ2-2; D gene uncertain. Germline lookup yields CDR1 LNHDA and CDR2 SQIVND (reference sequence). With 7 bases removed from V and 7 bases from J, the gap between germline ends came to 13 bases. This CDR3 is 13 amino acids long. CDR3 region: CASNPGRYGELFF. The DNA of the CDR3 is TGTGCCAGTAACCCGGGCCGATACGGGGAGCTGTTTTTT.

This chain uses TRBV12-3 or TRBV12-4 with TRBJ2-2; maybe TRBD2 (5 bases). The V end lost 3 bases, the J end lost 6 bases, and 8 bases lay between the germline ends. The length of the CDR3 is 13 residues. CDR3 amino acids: CASSFLAAGELFF. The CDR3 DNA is TGTGCCAGCAGTTTCCTAGCAGCCGGGGAGCTGTTTTTT.

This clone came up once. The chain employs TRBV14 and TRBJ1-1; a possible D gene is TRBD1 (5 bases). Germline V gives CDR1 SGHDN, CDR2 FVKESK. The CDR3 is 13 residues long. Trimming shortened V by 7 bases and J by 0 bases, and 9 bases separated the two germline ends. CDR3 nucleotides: TGTGCCAGCAATCGACAGATGAACACTGAAGCTTTCTTT. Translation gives CASNRQMNTEAFF.

CDR3 DNA: TGTGCCAGCAGCCTTTGGACAGGGGGGACCTACAATGAGCAGTTCTTC. Protein sequence: CASSLWTGGTYNEQFF. The V call is TRBV3-1 (or the pseudogene TRBV3-2), the J call TRBJ2-1; 10 bases fit TRBD1. Germline V gives CDR1 LGHDT, CDR2 YNNKEL (reference sequence). The CDR3 extends over 16 amino acids. J was trimmed by 2 bases and V by 4 bases; bases with no gene match: 5.

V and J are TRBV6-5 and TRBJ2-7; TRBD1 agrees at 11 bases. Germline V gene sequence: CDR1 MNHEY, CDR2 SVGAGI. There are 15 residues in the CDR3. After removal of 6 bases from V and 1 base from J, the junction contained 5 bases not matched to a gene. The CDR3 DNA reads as TGTGCCAGCAGGGCCGGGACAGGGGGTTCCTACGAGCAGTACTTC. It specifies CASRAGTGGSYEQYF.